This T cell receptor (beta chain) is from a study of shared clonotypes between healthy human individuals. Method: immunoSEQ multiplex PCR; TCRdb's copy keeps in-frame clones and lacks some. There are 300,000 to 400,000 clones in the sample; more than 75% occur only once, and around 15% lies in the top ten. The length of the CDR3 is 14 residues. CDR1 and CDR2 (germline): ENHRY, SYGVKD. Trimming pared 7 bases from V and 0 bases from J, leaving 12 bases between. In this sample, this clone turned up once. Sequences were obtained from memory CD8+ T cells sorted from blood. The subset denotes: CD45RO+ cells pooled with CCR7-negative TemRA cells. This sequence was found in a man aged 18 to 35 in good health. The chain is built from TRBV10-3 and TRBJ1-1, with D possibly matching TRBD1 (5 bases). CDR3 sequence (DNA): TGTGCCATCAAGGTGGGGCGGATGAACACTGAAGCTTTCTTT. Its protein product is CAIKVGRMNTEAFF.